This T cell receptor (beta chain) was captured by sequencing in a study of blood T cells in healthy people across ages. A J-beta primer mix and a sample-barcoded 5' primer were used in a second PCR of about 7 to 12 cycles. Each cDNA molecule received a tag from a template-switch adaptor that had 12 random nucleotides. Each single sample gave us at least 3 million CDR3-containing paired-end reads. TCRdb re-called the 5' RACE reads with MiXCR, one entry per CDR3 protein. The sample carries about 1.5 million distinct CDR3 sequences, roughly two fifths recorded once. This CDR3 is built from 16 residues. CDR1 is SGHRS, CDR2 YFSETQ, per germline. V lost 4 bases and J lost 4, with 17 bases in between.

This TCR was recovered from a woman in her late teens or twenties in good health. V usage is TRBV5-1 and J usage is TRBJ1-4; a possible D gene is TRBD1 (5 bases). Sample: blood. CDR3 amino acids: CASSPVAGTLNEKLFF. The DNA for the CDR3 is TGCGCCAGCAGCCCGGTCGCCGGGACCCTTAATGAAAAACTGTTTTTT.